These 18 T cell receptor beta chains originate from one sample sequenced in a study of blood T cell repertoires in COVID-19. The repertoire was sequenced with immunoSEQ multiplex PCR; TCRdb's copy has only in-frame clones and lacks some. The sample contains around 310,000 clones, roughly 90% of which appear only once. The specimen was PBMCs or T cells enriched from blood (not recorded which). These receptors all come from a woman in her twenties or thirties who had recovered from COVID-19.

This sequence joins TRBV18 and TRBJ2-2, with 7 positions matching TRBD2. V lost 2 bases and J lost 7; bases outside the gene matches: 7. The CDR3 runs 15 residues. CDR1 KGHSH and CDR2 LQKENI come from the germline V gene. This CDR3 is CASSPAGAGNGELFF. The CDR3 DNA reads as TGTGCCAGCTCACCAGCGGGAGCGGGGAACGGGGAGCTGTTTTTT.

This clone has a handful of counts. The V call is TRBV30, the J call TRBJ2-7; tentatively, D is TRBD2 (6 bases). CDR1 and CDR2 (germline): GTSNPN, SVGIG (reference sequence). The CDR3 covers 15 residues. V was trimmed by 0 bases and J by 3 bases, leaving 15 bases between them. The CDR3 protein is CAWSVFPGRLYEQYF. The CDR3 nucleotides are TGTGCCTGGAGTGTCTTTCCCGGGAGACTCTACGAGCAGTACTTC.

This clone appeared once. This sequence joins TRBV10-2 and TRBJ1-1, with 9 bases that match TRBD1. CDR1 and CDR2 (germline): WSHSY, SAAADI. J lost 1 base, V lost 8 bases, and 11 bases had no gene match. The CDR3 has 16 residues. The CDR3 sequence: CASLGTGLRGNTEAFF. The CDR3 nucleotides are TGCGCCAGCCTCGGGACAGGGTTAAGAGGGAACACTGAAGCTTTCTTT.

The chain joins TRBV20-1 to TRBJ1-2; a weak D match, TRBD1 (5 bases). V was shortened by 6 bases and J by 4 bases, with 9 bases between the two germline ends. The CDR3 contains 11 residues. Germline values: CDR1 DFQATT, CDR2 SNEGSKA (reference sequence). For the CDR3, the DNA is TGCAGTGCCCAGGGCGGCTATGGCTACACCTTC. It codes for CSAQGGYGYTF.

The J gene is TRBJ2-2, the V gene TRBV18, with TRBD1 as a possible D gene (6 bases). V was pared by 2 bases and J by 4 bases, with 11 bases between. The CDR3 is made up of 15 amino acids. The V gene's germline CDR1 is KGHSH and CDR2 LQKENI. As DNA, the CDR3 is TGTGCCAGCTCACCATACAGGGATGGCACCGGGGAGCTGTTTTTT. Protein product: CASSPYRDGTGELFF. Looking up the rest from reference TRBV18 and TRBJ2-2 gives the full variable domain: NAGVMQNPRHLVRRRGQEARLRCSPMKGHSHVYWYRQLPEEGLKFMVYLQKENIIDESGMPKERFSAEFPKEGPSILRIQQVVRGDSAAYFCASSPYRDGTGELFFGEGSRLTVL.

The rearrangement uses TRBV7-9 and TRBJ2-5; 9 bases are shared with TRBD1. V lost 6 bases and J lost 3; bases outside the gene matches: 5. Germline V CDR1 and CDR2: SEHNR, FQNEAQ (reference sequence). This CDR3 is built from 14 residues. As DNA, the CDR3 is TGTGCCAGCAGTACGACAGGGGGGAAAGAGACCCAGTACTTC. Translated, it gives CASSTTGGKETQYF.

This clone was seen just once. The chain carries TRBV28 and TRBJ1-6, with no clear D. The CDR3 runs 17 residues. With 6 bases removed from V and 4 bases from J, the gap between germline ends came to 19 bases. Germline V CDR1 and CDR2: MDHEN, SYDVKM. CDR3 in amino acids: CASSPISLSPYNSPLHF. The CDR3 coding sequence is TGTGCCAGCAGCCCAATATCCCTGAGCCCTTATAATTCACCCCTCCACTTT.

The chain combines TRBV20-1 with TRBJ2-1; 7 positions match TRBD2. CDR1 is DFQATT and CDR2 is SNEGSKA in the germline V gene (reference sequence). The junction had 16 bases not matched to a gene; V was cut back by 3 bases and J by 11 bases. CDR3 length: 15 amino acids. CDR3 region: CSASPLAEVLYKQFF. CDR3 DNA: TGCAGTGCTAGTCCCCTAGCGGAGGTGCTGTATAAGCAGTTCTTC.

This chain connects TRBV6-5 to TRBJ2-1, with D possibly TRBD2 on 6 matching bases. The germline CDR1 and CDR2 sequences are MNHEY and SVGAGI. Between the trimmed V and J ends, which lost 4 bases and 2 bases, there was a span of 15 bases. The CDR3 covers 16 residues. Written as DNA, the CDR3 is TGTGCCAGCAGTTTCAAACTAGCCTTTACCTACAATGAGCAGTTCTTC. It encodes CASSFKLAFTYNEQFF.

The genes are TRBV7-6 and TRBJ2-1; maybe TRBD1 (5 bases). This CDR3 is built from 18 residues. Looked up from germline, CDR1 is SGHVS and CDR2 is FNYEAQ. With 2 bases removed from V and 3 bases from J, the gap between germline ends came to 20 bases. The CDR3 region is CASSLIGVSDKFYNEQFF. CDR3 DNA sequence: TGTGCCAGCAGCTTAATAGGGGTTAGTGATAAGTTCTACAATGAGCAGTTCTTC.

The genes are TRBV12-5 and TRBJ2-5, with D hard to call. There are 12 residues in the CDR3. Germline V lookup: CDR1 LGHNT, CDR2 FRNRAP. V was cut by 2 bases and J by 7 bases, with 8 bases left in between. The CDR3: CASGLTGGTQYF. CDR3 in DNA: TGTGCTAGTGGTTTGACTGGTGGGACCCAGTACTTC.

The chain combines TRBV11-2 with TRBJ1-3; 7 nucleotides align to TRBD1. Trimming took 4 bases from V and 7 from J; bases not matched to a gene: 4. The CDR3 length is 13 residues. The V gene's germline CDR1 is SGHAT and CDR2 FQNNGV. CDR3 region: CASSSSQGNTIYF. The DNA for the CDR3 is TGTGCCAGCAGCTCCTCACAGGGGAACACCATATATTTT.

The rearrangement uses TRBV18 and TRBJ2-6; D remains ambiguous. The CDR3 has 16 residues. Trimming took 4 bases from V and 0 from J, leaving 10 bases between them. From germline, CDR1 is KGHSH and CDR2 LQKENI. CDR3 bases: TGTGCCAGCTCACTAATATGGCCCTCTGGGGCCAACGTCCTGACTTTC. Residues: CASSLIWPSGANVLTF. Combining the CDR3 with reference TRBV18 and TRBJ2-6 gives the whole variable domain NAGVMQNPRHLVRRRGQEARLRCSPMKGHSHVYWYRQLPEEGLKFMVYLQKENIIDESGMPKERFSAEFPKEGPSILRIQQVVRGDSAAYFCASSLIWPSGANVLTFGAGSRLTVL.

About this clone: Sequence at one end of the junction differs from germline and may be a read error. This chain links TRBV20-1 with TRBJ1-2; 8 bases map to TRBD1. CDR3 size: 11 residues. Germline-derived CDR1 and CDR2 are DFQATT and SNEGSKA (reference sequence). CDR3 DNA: TGCAGTGCCACGGGACAGGACGAAGTCAGATTC. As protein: CSATGQDEVRF.

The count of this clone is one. The CDR3 coding sequence is TGCGCCAGCAGCGGTCACAGGGGGCGGACTAATGAAAAACTGTTTTTT. Translation gives CASSGHRGRTNEKLFF. The V gene is TRBV5-1, the J gene TRBJ1-4, with 9 bases identical to TRBD1. CDR1 and CDR2 (germline): SGHRS, YFSETQ. Losses at the gene ends were 4 bases for V and 2 bases for J; bases not matched to a gene: 6. The CDR3 is 16 residues long.

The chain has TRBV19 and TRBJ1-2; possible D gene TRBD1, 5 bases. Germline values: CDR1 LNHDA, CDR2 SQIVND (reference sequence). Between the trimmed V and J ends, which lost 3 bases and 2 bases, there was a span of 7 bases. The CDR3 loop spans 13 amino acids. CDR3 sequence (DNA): TGTGCCAGTAGTATCGACAGCAACTATGGCTACACCTTC. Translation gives CASSIDSNYGYTF. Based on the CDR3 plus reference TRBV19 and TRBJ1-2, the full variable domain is DGGITQSPKYLFRKEGQNVTLSCEQNLNHDAMYWYRQDPGQGLRLIYYSQIVNDFQKGDIAEGYSVSREKKESFPLTVTSAQKNPTAFYLCASSIDSNYGYTFGSGTRLTVV.

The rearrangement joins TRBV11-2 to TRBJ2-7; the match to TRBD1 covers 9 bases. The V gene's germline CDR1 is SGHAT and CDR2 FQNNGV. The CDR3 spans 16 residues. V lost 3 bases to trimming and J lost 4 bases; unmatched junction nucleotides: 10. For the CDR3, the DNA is TGTGCCAGCAGCTTTGGGACAGGGAGCCTTTTGTACGAGCAGTACTTC. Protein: CASSFGTGSLLYEQYF.

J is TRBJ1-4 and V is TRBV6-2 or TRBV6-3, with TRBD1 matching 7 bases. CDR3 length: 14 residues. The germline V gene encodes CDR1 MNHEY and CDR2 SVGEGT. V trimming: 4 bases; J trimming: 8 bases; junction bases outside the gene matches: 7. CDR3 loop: CASSSRQGREKLFF. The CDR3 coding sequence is TGTGCCAGCAGTTCCAGACAGGGCCGGGAAAAACTGTTTTTT.